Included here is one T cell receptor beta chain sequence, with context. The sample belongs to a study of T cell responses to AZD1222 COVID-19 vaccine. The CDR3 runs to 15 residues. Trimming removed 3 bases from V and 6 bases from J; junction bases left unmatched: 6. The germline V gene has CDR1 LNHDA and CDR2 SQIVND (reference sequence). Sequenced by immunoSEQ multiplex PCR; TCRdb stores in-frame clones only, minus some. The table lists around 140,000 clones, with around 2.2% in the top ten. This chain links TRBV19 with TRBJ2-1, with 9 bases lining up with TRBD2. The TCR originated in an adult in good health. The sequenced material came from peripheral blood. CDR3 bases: TGTGCCAGTAGTATTCAAGCGGGGGGATTCAATGAGCAGTTCTTC. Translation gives CASSIQAGGFNEQFF.